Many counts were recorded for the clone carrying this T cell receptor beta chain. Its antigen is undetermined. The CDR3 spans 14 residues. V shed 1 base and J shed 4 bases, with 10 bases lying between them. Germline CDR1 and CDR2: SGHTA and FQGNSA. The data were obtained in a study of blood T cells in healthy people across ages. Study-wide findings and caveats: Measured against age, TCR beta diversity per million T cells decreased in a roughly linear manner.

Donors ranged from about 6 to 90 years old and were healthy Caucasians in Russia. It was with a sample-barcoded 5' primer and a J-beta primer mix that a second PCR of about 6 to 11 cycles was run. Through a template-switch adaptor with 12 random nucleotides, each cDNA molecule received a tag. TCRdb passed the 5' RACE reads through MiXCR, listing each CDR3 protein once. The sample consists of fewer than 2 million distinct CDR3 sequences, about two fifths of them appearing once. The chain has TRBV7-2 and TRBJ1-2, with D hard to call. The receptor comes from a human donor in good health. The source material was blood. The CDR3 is CASSLGRQSYGYTF. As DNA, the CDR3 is TGTGCCAGCAGCTTAGGTCGGCAGAGCTATGGCTACACCTTC.